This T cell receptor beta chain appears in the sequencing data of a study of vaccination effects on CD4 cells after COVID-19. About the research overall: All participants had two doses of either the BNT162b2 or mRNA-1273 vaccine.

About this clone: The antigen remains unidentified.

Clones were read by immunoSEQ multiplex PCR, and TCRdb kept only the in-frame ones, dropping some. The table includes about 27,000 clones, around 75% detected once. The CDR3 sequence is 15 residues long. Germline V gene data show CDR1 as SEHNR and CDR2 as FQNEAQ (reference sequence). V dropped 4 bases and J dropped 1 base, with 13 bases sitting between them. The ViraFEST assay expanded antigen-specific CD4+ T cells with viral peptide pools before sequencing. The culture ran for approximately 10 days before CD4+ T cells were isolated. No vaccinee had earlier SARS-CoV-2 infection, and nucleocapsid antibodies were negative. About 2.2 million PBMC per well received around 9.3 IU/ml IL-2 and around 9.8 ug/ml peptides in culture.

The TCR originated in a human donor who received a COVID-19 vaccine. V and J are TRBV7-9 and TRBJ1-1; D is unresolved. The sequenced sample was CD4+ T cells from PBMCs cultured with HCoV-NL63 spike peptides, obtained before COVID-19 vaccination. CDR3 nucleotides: TGTGCCAGCAGCTCTTACTTAAGTAGGAACACTGAAGCTTTCTTT. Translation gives CASSSYLSRNTEAFF.